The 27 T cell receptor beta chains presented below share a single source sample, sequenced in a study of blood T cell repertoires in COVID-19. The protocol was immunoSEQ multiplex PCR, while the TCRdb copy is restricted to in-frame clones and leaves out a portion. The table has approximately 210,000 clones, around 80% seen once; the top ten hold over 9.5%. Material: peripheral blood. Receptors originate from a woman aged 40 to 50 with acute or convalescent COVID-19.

The CDR3 loop reads CASSAPGQGFYGYTF. The CDR3 DNA is TGTGCCAGCAGCGCACCGGGACAGGGTTTCTATGGCTACACCTTC. The chain employs TRBV9 and TRBJ1-2; TRBD1 aligns across 9 bases. CDR3 length: 15 amino acids. CDR1 SGDLS and CDR2 YYNGEE come from the germline V gene. V dropped 3 bases and J dropped 4; count of bases not matched to a gene: 7.

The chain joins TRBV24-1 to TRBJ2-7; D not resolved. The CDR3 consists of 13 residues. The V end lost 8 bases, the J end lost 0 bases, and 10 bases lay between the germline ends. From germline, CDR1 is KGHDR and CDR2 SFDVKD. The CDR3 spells CATISRDSYEQYF. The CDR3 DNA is TGTGCCACCATTTCAAGAGACTCCTACGAGCAGTACTTC.

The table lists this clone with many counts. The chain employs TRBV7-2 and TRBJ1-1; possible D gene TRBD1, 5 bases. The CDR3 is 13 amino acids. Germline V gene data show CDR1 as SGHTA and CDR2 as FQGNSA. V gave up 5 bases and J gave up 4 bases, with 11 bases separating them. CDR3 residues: CASSRSRVTEAFF. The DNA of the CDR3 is TGTGCCAGCAGCCGATCCAGGGTCACTGAAGCTTTCTTT.

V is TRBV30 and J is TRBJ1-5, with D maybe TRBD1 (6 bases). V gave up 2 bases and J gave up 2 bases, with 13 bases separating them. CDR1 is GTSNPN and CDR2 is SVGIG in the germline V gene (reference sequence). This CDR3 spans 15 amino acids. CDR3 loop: CAWSTGHEGNQPQHF. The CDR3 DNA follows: TGTGCCTGGAGTACGGGACACGAGGGCAATCAGCCCCAGCATTTT.

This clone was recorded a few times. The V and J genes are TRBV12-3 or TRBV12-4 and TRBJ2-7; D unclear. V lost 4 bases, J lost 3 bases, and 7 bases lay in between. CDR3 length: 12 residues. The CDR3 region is CASSSTFYEQYF. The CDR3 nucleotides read TGTGCCAGCAGTTCTACTTTCTACGAGCAGTACTTC.

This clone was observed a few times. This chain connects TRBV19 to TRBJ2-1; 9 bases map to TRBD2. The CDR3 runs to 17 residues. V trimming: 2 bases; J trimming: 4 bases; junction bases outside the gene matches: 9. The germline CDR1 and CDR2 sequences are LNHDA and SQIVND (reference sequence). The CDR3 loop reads CASSISSSGSLYNEQFF. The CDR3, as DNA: TGTGCCAGTAGTATATCGAGTAGCGGGAGTTTATACAATGAGCAGTTCTTC.

The CDR3 sequence is CASSENEPSYGTQYF. The DNA for the CDR3 is TGTGCCAGCAGTGAGAATGAGCCATCTTATGGTACCCAGTACTTC. The chain employs TRBV2 and TRBJ2-5; no reliable D call. This CDR3 is built from 15 residues. The germline gives CDR1 SNHLY, CDR2 FYNNEI. V lost 3 bases to trimming and J lost 8 bases, with 19 bases between them.

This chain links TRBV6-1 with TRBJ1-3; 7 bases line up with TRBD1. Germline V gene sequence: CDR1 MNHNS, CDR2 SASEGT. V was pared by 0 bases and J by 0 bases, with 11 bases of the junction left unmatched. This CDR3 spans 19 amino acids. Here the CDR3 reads CASSEAVHGQEFSGNTIYF. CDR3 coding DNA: TGTGCCAGCAGTGAAGCAGTTCATGGACAGGAGTTCTCTGGAAACACCATATATTTT.

The CDR3 DNA follows: TGTGCCAGCAGCTCACTACGGGGGTCCTACAATGAGCAGTTCTTC. As protein: CASSSLRGSYNEQFF. This chain links TRBV7-2 with TRBJ2-1; a weak D match, TRBD2 (6 bases). CDR1 is SGHTA, CDR2 FQGNSA, per germline. CDR3 length: 15 residues. Trimming left V 4 bases short and J 1 base short, with 11 bases between.

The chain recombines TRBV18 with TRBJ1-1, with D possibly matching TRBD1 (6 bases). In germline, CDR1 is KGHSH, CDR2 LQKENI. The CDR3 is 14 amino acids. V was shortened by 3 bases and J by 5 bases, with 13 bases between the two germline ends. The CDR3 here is CASSPGGGGTEAFF. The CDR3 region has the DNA TGTGCCAGCTCACCCGGAGGGGGGGGGACTGAAGCTTTCTTT.

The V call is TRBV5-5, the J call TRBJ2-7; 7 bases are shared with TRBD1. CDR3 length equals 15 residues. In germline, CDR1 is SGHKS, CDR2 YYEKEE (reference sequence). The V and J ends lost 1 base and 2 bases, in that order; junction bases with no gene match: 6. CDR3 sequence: CASSLTGQPTYEQYF. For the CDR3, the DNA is TGTGCCAGCAGCTTGACGGGACAGCCCACCTACGAGCAGTACTTC.

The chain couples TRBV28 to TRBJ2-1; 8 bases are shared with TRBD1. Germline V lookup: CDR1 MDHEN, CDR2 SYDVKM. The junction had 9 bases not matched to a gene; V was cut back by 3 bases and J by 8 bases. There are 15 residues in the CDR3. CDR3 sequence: CASSFRKDRVHEQFF. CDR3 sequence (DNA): TGTGCCAGCAGTTTTCGGAAGGACAGGGTCCATGAGCAGTTCTTC.

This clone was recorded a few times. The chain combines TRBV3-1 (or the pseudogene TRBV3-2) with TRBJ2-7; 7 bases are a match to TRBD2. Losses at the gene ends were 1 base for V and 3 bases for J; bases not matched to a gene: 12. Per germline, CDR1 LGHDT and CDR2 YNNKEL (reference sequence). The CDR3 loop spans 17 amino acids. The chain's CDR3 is CASSQGGASGAIYEQYF. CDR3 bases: TGTGCCAGCAGCCAAGGAGGGGCTAGCGGAGCCATCTACGAGCAGTACTTC.

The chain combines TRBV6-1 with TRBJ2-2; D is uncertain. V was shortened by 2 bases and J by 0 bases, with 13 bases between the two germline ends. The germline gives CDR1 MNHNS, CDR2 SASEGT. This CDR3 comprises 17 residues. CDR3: CASSEWYRAPNTGELFF. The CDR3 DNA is TGTGCCAGCAGTGAATGGTACAGAGCCCCGAACACCGGGGAGCTGTTTTTT.

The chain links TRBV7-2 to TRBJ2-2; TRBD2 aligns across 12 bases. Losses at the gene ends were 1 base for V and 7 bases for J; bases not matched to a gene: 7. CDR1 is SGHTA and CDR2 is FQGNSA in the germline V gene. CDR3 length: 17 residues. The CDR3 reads CASSLGGLAGGGGELFF. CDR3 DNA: TGTGCCAGCAGCTTAGGAGGGCTAGCGGGAGGGGGCGGGGAGCTGTTTTTT.

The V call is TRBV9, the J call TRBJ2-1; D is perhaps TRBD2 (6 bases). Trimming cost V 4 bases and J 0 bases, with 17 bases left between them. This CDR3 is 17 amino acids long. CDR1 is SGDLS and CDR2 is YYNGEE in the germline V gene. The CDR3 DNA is TGTGCCAGCAGCATTCTGTCGGTCGGGAGCTCCTACAATGAGCAGTTCTTC. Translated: CASSILSVGSSYNEQFF.

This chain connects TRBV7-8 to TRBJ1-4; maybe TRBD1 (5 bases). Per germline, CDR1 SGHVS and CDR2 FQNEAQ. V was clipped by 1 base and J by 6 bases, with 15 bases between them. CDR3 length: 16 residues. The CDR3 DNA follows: TGTGCCAGCAGCTTAGGCGGGGGACGGGTAGATGAAAAACTGTTTTTT. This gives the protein CASSLGGGRVDEKLFF.

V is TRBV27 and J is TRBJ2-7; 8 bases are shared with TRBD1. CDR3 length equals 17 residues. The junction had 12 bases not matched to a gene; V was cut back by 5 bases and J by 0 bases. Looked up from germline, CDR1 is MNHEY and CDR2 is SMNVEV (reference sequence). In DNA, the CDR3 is TGTGCCAGCAGTGACAGGGGCCAAACCAGGAGCTCCTACGAGCAGTACTTC. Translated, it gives CASSDRGQTRSSYEQYF.

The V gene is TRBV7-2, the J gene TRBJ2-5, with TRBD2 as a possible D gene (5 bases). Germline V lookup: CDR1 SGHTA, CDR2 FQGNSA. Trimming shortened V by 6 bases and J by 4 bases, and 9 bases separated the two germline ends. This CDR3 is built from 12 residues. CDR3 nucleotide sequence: TGTGCCAGCAGACGAGAGGGAGAGACCCAGTACTTC. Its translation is CASRREGETQYF. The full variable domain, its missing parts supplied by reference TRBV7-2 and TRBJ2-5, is GAGVSQSPSNKVTEKGKDVELRCDPISGHTALYWYRQSLGQGLEFLIYFQGNSAPDKSGLPSDRFSAERTGGSVSTLTIQRTQQEDSAVYLCASRREGETQYFGPGTRLLVL.

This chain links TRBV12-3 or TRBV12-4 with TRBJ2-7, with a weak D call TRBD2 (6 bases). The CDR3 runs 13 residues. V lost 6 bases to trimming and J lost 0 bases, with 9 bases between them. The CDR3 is CASRGGTSYEQYF. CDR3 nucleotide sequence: TGTGCCAGCAGAGGAGGGACCTCCTACGAGCAGTACTTC.

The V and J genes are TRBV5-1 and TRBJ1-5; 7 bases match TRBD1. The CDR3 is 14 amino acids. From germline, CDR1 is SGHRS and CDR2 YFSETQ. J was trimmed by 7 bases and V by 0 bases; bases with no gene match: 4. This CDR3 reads CASSLGTGSQPQHF. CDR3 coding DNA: TGCGCCAGCAGCTTGGGGACAGGAAGCCAGCCCCAGCATTTT.

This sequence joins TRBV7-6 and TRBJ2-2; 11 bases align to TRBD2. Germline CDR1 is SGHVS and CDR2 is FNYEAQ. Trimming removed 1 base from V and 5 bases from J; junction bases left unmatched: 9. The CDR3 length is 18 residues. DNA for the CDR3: TGTGCCAGCAGCTTAGTCGTTAGCGGGGGGGCTCGGACCGGGGAGCTGTTTTTT. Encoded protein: CASSLVVSGGARTGELFF.

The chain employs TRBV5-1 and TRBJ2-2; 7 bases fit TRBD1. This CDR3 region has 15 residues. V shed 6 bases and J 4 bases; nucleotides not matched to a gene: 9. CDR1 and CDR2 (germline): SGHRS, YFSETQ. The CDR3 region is CASTSLDRATGELFF. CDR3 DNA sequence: TGCGCCAGCACCAGTCTCGACAGGGCCACCGGGGAGCTGTTTTTT.

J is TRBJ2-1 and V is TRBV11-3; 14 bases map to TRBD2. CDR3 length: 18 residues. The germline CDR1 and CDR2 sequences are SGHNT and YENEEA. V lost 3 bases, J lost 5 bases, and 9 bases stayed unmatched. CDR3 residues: CASSLPTPGLAGDNEQFF. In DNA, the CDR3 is TGTGCCAGCAGCTTGCCCACCCCGGGACTAGCGGGAGACAATGAGCAGTTCTTC.

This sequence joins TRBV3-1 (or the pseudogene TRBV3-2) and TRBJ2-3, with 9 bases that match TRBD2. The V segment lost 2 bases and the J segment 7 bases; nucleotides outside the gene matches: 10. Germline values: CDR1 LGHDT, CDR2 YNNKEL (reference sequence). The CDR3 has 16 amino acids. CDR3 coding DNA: TGTGCCAGCAGCCAATGGTCTAGCGGGAACGGTAATACGCAGTATTTT. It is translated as CASSQWSSGNGNTQYF.

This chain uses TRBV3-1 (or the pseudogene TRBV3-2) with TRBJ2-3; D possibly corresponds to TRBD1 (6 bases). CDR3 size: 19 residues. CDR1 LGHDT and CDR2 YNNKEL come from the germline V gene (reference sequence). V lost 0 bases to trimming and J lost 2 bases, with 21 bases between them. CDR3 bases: TGTGCCAGCAGCCAAGAGGGGAATTTTTTGGGACATCCCACAGATACGCAGTATTTT. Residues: CASSQEGNFLGHPTDTQYF.

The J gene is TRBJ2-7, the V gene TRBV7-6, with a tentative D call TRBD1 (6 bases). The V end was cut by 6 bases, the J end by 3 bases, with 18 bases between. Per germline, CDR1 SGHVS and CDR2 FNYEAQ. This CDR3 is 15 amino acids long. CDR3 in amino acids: CASSPGSQGHYEQYF. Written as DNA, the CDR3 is TGTGCCAGCAGTCCGGGGTCCCAGGGACACTACGAGCAGTACTTC.